The 30 T cell receptor beta chains presented below share a single source sample, sequenced in a study of T cell responses to AZD1222 COVID-19 vaccine. The method was immunoSEQ multiplex PCR; TCRdb's version includes in-frame clones alone and lacks a portion of them. The data contain 130,000 or so clones, roughly 82% of them singletons. Sequenced material: peripheral blood, taken 28 days after the second AZD1222 dose. The receptors shown here come from an adult who received the AZD1222 COVID-19 vaccine.

V is TRBV9 and J is TRBJ1-3; D is undetermined. Germline loops: CDR1 SGDLS, CDR2 YYNGEE. The CDR3 contains 16 residues. V was pared by 4 bases and J by 0 bases, with 14 bases between. The CDR3 region has the DNA TGTGCCAGCAGCCCCGGGTCAGCTTCCTCTGGAAACACCATATATTTT. Translated: CASSPGSASSGNTIYF.

The chain couples TRBV7-2 to TRBJ2-1; 7 nucleotides match TRBD2. Germline CDR1 reads SGHTA; CDR2 reads FQGNSA. J gave up 5 bases and V 0 bases, and 4 bases lay outside the gene matches. The CDR3 contains 15 residues. Here the CDR3 DNA reads TGTGCCAGCAGCTTAGCTGGGGGGGACCACAATGAGCAGTTCTTC. Translation: CASSLAGGDHNEQFF.

The chain links TRBV27 to TRBJ1-3; 8 nucleotides agree with TRBD1. CDR1 is MNHEY, CDR2 SMNVEV, per germline (reference sequence). This CDR3 contains 14 residues. With 4 bases clipped from V and 2 bases from J, the junction kept 1 base outside the gene matches. CDR3: CASSSTGAGNTIYF. CDR3 nucleotides: TGTGCCAGCAGTTCGACAGGGGCTGGAAACACCATATATTTT.

The chain joins TRBV18 to TRBJ2-5; tentatively, D is TRBD1 (6 bases). Trimming shortened V by 5 bases and J by 5 bases, and 15 bases separated the two germline ends. The germline CDR1 and CDR2 sequences are KGHSH and LQKENI. CDR3 size: 14 residues. DNA for the CDR3: TGTGCCAGCTCATCCCGACAGGAGGCGGAGACCCAGTACTTC. Translated, it gives CASSSRQEAETQYF.

The chain recombines TRBV6-2 or TRBV6-3 with TRBJ1-5, with 9 bases matching TRBD1. The V and J ends lost 0 bases and 4 bases, in that order; junction bases with no gene match: 13. Germline-derived CDR1 and CDR2 are MNHEY and SVGEGT. There are 19 residues in the CDR3. CDR3 residues: CASSYSITGGGGSNQPQHF. The CDR3 coding sequence is TGTGCCAGCAGTTACTCCATCACAGGGGGCGGAGGGTCTAATCAGCCCCAGCATTTT.

The table lists this clone with a count of one. The chain uses TRBV6-5 and TRBJ1-4; D uncertain. CDR3 length equals 14 residues. Germline V gene lookup returns CDR1 MNHEY and CDR2 SVGAGI. The ends were cut back, 6 bases at V and 0 bases at J, with 8 bases in the middle. The CDR3 bases are TGTGCCAGCAGCGCGGGCGCAACTAATGAAAAACTGTTTTTT. Translation: CASSAGATNEKLFF.

In this sample, this clone turned up once. This chain links TRBV7-9 with TRBJ1-1, with TRBD1 as a possible D gene (5 bases). There are 15 residues in the CDR3. V shed 2 bases and J shed 7 bases, with 17 bases lying between them. Germline V CDR1 and CDR2: SEHNR, FQNEAQ (reference sequence). CDR3 sequence: CASSLRGAGDREAFF. The CDR3 region has the DNA TGTGCCAGCAGCTTACGTGGGGCCGGTGATCGTGAAGCTTTCTTT.

This chain uses TRBV4-1 with TRBJ1-2; D call uncertain. Germline loops: CDR1 MGHRA, CDR2 YSYEKL. Trimming removed 5 bases from V and 8 bases from J, with 15 bases in between. This CDR3 is 13 amino acids long. CDR3 nucleotide sequence: TGCGCCAGCAGCAGCCTTTTTGAGGGCGGCTACACCTTC. The encoded protein is CASSSLFEGGYTF.

This clone was counted between two and nine times. This rearrangement joins TRBV5-1 to TRBJ2-1; either TRBD1 or TRBD2 may supply D (7 bases each). The CDR3 length is 14 residues. Germline loops: CDR1 SGHRS, CDR2 YFSETQ. V shed 4 bases and J shed 9 bases, with 17 bases lying between them. DNA for the CDR3: TGCGCCAGCAGCCTGGGCAGGGGGGAGGGTGAGCAGTTCTTC. Translating it yields CASSLGRGEGEQFF. Based on the CDR3 plus reference TRBV5-1 and TRBJ2-1, the full variable domain is KAGVTQTPRYLIKTRGQQVTLSCSPISGHRSVSWYQQTPGQGLQFLFEYFSETQRNKGNFPGRFSGRQFSNSRSEMNVSTLELGDSALYLCASSLGRGEGEQFFGPGTRLTVL.

The chain links TRBV28 to TRBJ2-3; tentative D call: TRBD2 (6 bases). This CDR3 has 18 residues. The V and J ends lost 6 bases and 4 bases respectively, with 26 bases between them. Per the germline V gene, CDR1 is MDHEN and CDR2 is SYDVKM. CDR3 coding DNA: TGTGCCAGCAGCGCAATGGGGAGCCTAGCGAGGTCAGCAGATACGCAGTATTTT. Amino acid sequence: CASSAMGSLARSADTQYF.

V is TRBV12-3 or TRBV12-4 and J is TRBJ2-7, with D unresolved. Deletions cut 6 bases from V and 2 bases from J, with 11 bases between. This CDR3 spans 13 amino acids. CDR3 DNA: TGTGCCAGCAGCCGGACGGTCCCCTACGAGCAGTACTTC. Protein product: CASSRTVPYEQYF.

As regards this clone: Other DNA sequences in the same sample also yield this CDR3. This chain uses TRBV27 with TRBJ1-2; no firm D call. This CDR3 has 13 amino acids. Looked up from germline, CDR1 is MNHEY and CDR2 is SMNVEV (reference sequence). Deletions cut 3 bases from V and 0 bases from J, with 5 bases between. DNA of the CDR3: TGTGCCAGCAGTTTTGGAGCTAACTATGGCTACACCTTC. This translates into CASSFGANYGYTF.

The genes are TRBV3-1 (or the pseudogene TRBV3-2) and TRBJ2-7, with D hard to call. V lost 4 bases and J lost 0, with 4 bases in between. CDR1 is LGHDT and CDR2 is YNNKEL in the germline V gene (reference sequence). The CDR3 totals 12 residues. The CDR3 DNA reads as TGTGCCAGCAGCCGGAGCTCCTACGAGCAGTACTTC. This encodes CASSRSSYEQYF.

The chain is built from TRBV19 and TRBJ2-1; D gene unclear. Germline V gene data show CDR1 as LNHDA and CDR2 as SQIVND (reference sequence). This CDR3 has 13 amino acids. V was trimmed by 6 bases and J by 0 bases, leaving 6 bases between them. CDR3 region: CASRGSSYNEQFF. The CDR3 DNA is TGTGCCAGTAGGGGTAGCTCCTACAATGAGCAGTTCTTC.

This chain uses TRBV5-1 with TRBJ1-1, with D possibly TRBD1 on 6 matching bases. Germline CDR1 is SGHRS and CDR2 is YFSETQ. V was cut by 3 bases and J by 1 base, with 13 bases left in between. The CDR3 is 15 residues long. CDR3 nucleotides: TGCGCCAGCAGCTCCGGGCGACAGGAGAACACTGAAGCTTTCTTT. This sequence encodes CASSSGRQENTEAFF.

The chain joins TRBV14 to TRBJ1-2, with D tentatively TRBD1 (6 bases). The CDR3 contains 13 residues. The germline V gene encodes CDR1 SGHDN and CDR2 FVKESK. Trimming shortened V by 4 bases and J by 7 bases, and 13 bases separated the two germline ends. The CDR3 sequence: CASSRTGPGGYTF. For the CDR3, the DNA is TGTGCCAGCAGCCGAACAGGGCCAGGTGGCTACACCTTC. The full variable domain, rest sourced from reference TRBV14 and TRBJ1-2, is EAGVTQFPSHSVIEKGQTVTLRCDPISGHDNLYWYRRVMGKEIKFLLHFVKESKQDESGMPNNRFLAERTGGTYSTLKVQPAELEDSGVYFCASSRTGPGGYTFGSGTRLTVV.

The chain employs TRBV2 and TRBJ2-3; D unresolved. From germline, CDR1 is SNHLY and CDR2 FYNNEI. This CDR3 contains 17 residues. The V and J ends lost 0 bases and 4 bases respectively, with 17 bases between them. This chain's CDR3 is CASSEAVYPELSDTQYF. In DNA, the CDR3 is TGTGCCAGCAGTGAAGCGGTATATCCAGAACTGTCAGATACGCAGTATTTT.

The chain has TRBV10-3 and TRBJ2-5; 10 nucleotides align to TRBD1. There are 15 residues in the CDR3. Trimming removed 5 bases from V and 2 bases from J; junction bases left unmatched: 5. CDR1 and CDR2 from the germline V gene are ENHRY and SYGVKD. The CDR3 protein is CAISLGQGQQETQYF. In nucleotides, the CDR3 is TGTGCCATCAGTTTGGGACAGGGGCAACAAGAGACCCAGTACTTC.

The gene calls are TRBV27 and TRBJ2-2; 13 nucleotides match TRBD2. Germline loops: CDR1 MNHEY, CDR2 SMNVEV (reference sequence). The trim removed 6 bases at V and 4 bases at J, leaving 5 bases unmatched. CDR3 length: 16 residues. CDR3 region: CASSHTSGGATGELFF. The CDR3, as DNA: TGTGCCAGCAGCCACACTAGCGGGGGGGCCACCGGGGAGCTGTTTTTT.

This chain connects TRBV6-5 to TRBJ2-1, with TRBD2 as a possible D gene (5 bases). CDR3 length: 14 amino acids. Trimming removed 2 bases at V and 4 bases at J, with 9 bases between. CDR1 and CDR2 from the germline V gene are MNHEY and SVGAGI. In DNA, the CDR3 is TGTGCCAGCAGTTACAGGGAGCCTTACAATGAGCAGTTCTTC. This translates into CASSYREPYNEQFF.

V is TRBV5-4 and J is TRBJ2-1, with 7 bases matching TRBD1. The CDR3 covers 13 residues. The junction had 10 bases not matched to a gene; V was cut back by 4 bases and J by 12 bases. CDR1 and CDR2 from the germline V gene are SGHNT and YYREEE (reference sequence). CDR3 protein: CASSQTGDVGQFF. The CDR3 DNA reads TGTGCCAGCAGCCAAACAGGGGACGTTGGGCAGTTCTTC.

This clone showed up just a few times. J is TRBJ1-1 and V is TRBV7-8; D is unresolved. Germline V gene sequence: CDR1 SGHVS, CDR2 FQNEAQ. The CDR3 covers 13 residues. V lost 5 bases and J 4 bases, leaving 11 bases between the germline ends. Here the CDR3 DNA reads TGTGCCAGCAGCCGCACGATTCTCACTGAAGCTTTCTTT. Translating gives CASSRTILTEAFF.

V gene TRBV11-2 combines with J gene TRBJ1-6; no clear D gene. In germline, CDR1 is SGHAT, CDR2 FQNNGV. V was trimmed by 6 bases and J by 7 bases, leaving 19 bases between them. This CDR3 spans 16 amino acids. DNA for the CDR3: TGTGCCAGCAGATCACTAGTTCTGGGCAGAAATTCACCCCTCCACTTT. It specifies CASRSLVLGRNSPLHF.

The J gene is TRBJ1-3, the V gene TRBV19; a weak D match, TRBD1 (5 bases). Trimming stripped 11 bases from V and 0 bases from J, with 14 bases between. This CDR3 contains 14 residues. Germline CDR1 is LNHDA and CDR2 is SQIVND (reference sequence). The CDR3 DNA sequence: TGTGCCGCTCGACAGACTACCTCTGGAAACACCATATATTTT. Its translation is CAARQTTSGNTIYF.

The DNA for the CDR3 is TGTGCCAGCAGCTTTGGTCCGGGAGCCTCTGGAAACACCATATATTTT. It is translated as CASSFGPGASGNTIYF. The chain has TRBV7-2 and TRBJ1-3; D is unclear. Germline CDR1 reads SGHTA; CDR2 reads FQGNSA. Deletions cut 3 bases from V and 0 bases from J, with 12 bases between. The CDR3 consists of 16 residues. Full variable domain (rest looked up from reference TRBV7-2 and TRBJ1-3): GAGVSQSPSNKVTEKGKDVELRCDPISGHTALYWYRQSLGQGLEFLIYFQGNSAPDKSGLPSDRFSAERTGGSVSTLTIQRTQQEDSAVYLCASSFGPGASGNTIYFGEGSWLTVV.

The chain's CDR3 is CASSVDSQYGYTF. The CDR3 bases are TGTGCCAGTAGTGTGGACAGTCAATATGGCTACACCTTC. The chain recombines TRBV19 with TRBJ1-2; tentative D call: TRBD1 (6 bases). Per the germline V gene, CDR1 is LNHDA and CDR2 is SQIVND (reference sequence). Trimming took off 5 bases at V and 5 bases at J, with 12 bases between the two ends. The length of the CDR3 is 13 residues.

This chain links TRBV6-2 or TRBV6-3 with TRBJ2-5, with D unclear. This CDR3 region has 12 residues. Germline assignment: CDR1 MNHEY and CDR2 SVGEGT. Deletions cut 2 bases from V and 4 bases from J, with 5 bases between. As DNA, the CDR3 is TGTGCCAGCAGTTACATAGGAGAGACCCAGTACTTC. Translation gives CASSYIGETQYF.

This chain uses TRBV20-1 with TRBJ1-4, with 7 bases identical to TRBD1. The trim removed 3 bases at V and 13 bases at J, leaving 11 bases unmatched. Germline CDR1 DFQATT, CDR2 SNEGSKA (reference sequence). This CDR3 region has 13 residues. CDR3 DNA sequence: TGCAGTGCTAGTGACAGGGTGCCCGGGGGACTGTTTTTT. Translated, it gives CSASDRVPGGLFF.

As concerns this clone: The identical CDR3 is also encoded by other nucleotide sequences in the sample. The chain is built from TRBV12-3 or TRBV12-4 and TRBJ2-4; D might be TRBD2 (6 bases). V lost 3 bases to trimming and J lost 6 bases, with 6 bases between them. CDR3 length equals 12 residues. The CDR3 loop reads CASSLEGNIQYF. In nucleotides, the CDR3 is TGTGCCAGCAGTTTGGAGGGAAACATTCAGTACTTC.

The V and J genes are TRBV12-5 and TRBJ2-5, with TRBD2 matching 8 bases. The CDR3 extends over 17 amino acids. Germline CDR1 LGHNT, CDR2 FRNRAP. V trimming: 1 base; J trimming: 4 bases; junction bases outside the gene matches: 11. CDR3 in DNA: TGTGCTAGTGGTTTGGAGCTAGCGGGCATGGGGGGAGAGACCCAGTACTTC. This gives the protein CASGLELAGMGGETQYF.